A single sample gave rise to the 23 T cell receptor beta chains below, sequenced in a study of shared clonotypes between healthy human individuals (dated by TCRdb to the early 2020s). The library was made by the immunoSEQ multiplex PCR assay. TCRdb retrieved this table from immuneACCESS and kept in-frame rearrangements only. Not all clones are present; in checked studies, unresolved V genes account for under half, and no reason is known for the remainder. In all, the sample holds some 680,000 clones, and roughly 73% of those were seen once. Together, the top ten hold around 1.7% of the sample. Sample: memory CD4+ T cells sorted from blood. The cell subset or site label corresponds to: CD45RA-negative fraction. The receptors derive from a woman younger than 45 in good health.

V gene TRBV7-2 combines with J gene TRBJ1-5; D gene ambiguous. In germline, CDR1 is SGHTA, CDR2 FQGNSA. The CDR3 contains 17 residues. The V end lost 5 bases, the J end lost 1 base, and 18 bases lay between the germline ends. CDR3 residues: CASSPFLTSDSNQPQHF. CDR3 nucleotide sequence: TGTGCCAGCAGCCCCTTCTTGACCAGTGACAGCAATCAGCCCCAGCATTTT.

Details on this clone: This same CDR3 is encoded by further DNA sequences in the sample. This CDR3 reads CASSLLGGDTQYF. The CDR3 region has the DNA TGTGCCAGCAGCTTACTCGGAGGCGATACGCAGTATTTT. The chain joins TRBV7-2 to TRBJ2-3, with TRBD2 as a possible D gene (5 bases). The CDR3 runs to 13 residues. From germline, CDR1 is SGHTA and CDR2 FQGNSA. V was cut by 2 bases and J by 6 bases, with 9 bases left in between.

This clone was observed once. In nucleotides, the CDR3 is TGTGCCGACTCCGAGGGCCGATATTCCTACGAGCAGTACTTC. This gives the protein CADSEGRYSYEQYF. The chain is built from TRBV2 and TRBJ2-7; TRBD2 might be the D (5 bases). The V end was cut by 11 bases, the J end by 1 base, with 18 bases between. This CDR3 has 14 amino acids. Germline assignment: CDR1 SNHLY and CDR2 FYNNEI.

The genes are TRBV7-8 and TRBJ2-1; 15 nucleotides match TRBD2. Germline assignment: CDR1 SGHVS and CDR2 FQNEAQ. The CDR3 runs to 15 residues. Unmatched junction bases numbered 3, after V lost 6 bases and J lost 6 bases. CDR3 bases: TGTGCCAGCAGGTCGGGACTAGCGGGAGGCAATGAGCAGTTCTTC. It encodes CASRSGLAGGNEQFF.

The genes are TRBV2 and TRBJ2-2; 10 positions match TRBD1. The CDR3 has 16 amino acids. Germline values: CDR1 SNHLY, CDR2 FYNNEI. The J segment lost 1 base and the V segment lost 3 bases, leaving 2 bases of the junction unmatched. The CDR3 DNA is TGTGCCAGCAGTGATGACAGGGGGCGGAACACCGGGGAGCTGTTTTTT. It yields the protein CASSDDRGRNTGELFF.

CDR3 region: CASSLKGDRLVGYTF. The CDR3 DNA sequence: TGTGCCAGCAGCTTAAAAGGCGACAGGCTAGTCGGCTACACCTTC. The rearrangement links TRBV7-3 to TRBJ1-2, with D possibly being TRBD1 (6 bases). The germline V gene encodes CDR1 SGHTA and CDR2 FQGTGA. CDR3 length equals 15 residues. The V end was cut by 1 base, the J end by 8 bases, with 17 bases between.

The rearrangement joins TRBV27 to TRBJ2-2; D ambiguous. V lost 2 bases, J lost 0 bases, and 10 bases lay in between. Germline V CDR1 and CDR2: MNHEY, SMNVEV (reference sequence). The CDR3 is 16 residues long. The CDR3 sequence: CASSLRSPPNTGELFF. In DNA form, the CDR3 reads TGTGCCAGCAGTTTACGTTCACCACCGAACACCGGGGAGCTGTTTTTT.

The chain employs TRBV30 and TRBJ2-3, with D uncertain. Per germline, CDR1 GTSNPN and CDR2 SVGIG (reference sequence). The CDR3 length is 11 residues. The CDR3 protein is CASSTTDTQYF. The CDR3 coding sequence is TGTGCAAGCTCGACCACAGATACGCAGTATTTT.

In this sample, this clone turned up a few times. The chain links TRBV6-1 to TRBJ2-4; D is unclear. Trimming cost V 3 bases and J 8 bases, with 11 bases left between them. The CDR3 covers 13 residues. CDR1 and CDR2 (germline): MNHNS, SASEGT. The CDR3 sequence: CASSEKGLDIQYF. The CDR3 coding sequence is TGTGCCAGCAGTGAGAAAGGGTTAGACATTCAGTACTTC.

The gene calls are TRBV25-1 and TRBJ2-5; D is unclear. Germline CDR1 and CDR2: MGHDK and SYGVNS. The ends were cut back, 1 base at V and 5 bases at J, with 20 bases in the middle. The CDR3 loop spans 17 amino acids. Here the CDR3 DNA reads TGTGCCAGCAGTGAATTCCTACAGTCCTTAGGTGGGGAGACCCAGTACTTC. Protein product: CASSEFLQSLGGETQYF.

This clone was seen only a few times. This chain uses TRBV19 with TRBJ1-5; D not resolved. CDR1 is LNHDA and CDR2 is SQIVND in the germline V gene (reference sequence). V dropped 6 bases and J dropped 5 bases, with 11 bases sitting between them. The CDR3 has 13 residues. CDR3 DNA: TGTGCCAGTAGCAGACTCGAAGATCAGCCCCAGCATTTT. This sequence encodes CASSRLEDQPQHF.

The chain recombines TRBV4-1 with TRBJ1-5, with 9 nucleotides matching TRBD1. Germline CDR1 reads MGHRA; CDR2 reads YSYEKL. The V and J ends lost 4 bases and 3 bases, in that order; junction bases with no gene match: 13. This CDR3 region has 18 residues. CDR3 region: CASSRGGTGGRDNQPQHF. The CDR3, as DNA: TGCGCCAGCAGCCGAGGGGGAACAGGGGGCCGAGACAATCAGCCCCAGCATTTT.

This clone was recorded many times. Additional DNA sequences in this sample encode the identical CDR3. The CDR3 is CASSLDRVGYNEQFF. The DNA of the CDR3 is TGCGCCAGCAGCCTTGACAGGGTGGGATACAATGAGCAGTTCTTC. This chain uses TRBV5-1 with TRBJ2-1; the match to TRBD1 covers 7 bases. The CDR3 covers 15 residues. Trimming at V came to 4 bases and at J to 4 bases, leaving 8 bases not matched to a gene. Looked up from germline, CDR1 is SGHRS and CDR2 is YFSETQ.

Only one count was recorded for this clone. V is TRBV11-2 and J is TRBJ1-5; possibly TRBD1 for D (6 bases). CDR3 length: 13 residues. Germline loops: CDR1 SGHAT, CDR2 FQNNGV. The ends were cut back, 5 bases at V and 5 bases at J, with 10 bases in the middle. This CDR3 is CASSLNRDQPQHF. CDR3 DNA sequence: TGTGCCAGCAGCCTGAACAGGGATCAGCCCCAGCATTTT.

This clone was observed once. This chain connects TRBV30 to TRBJ2-1; 7 nucleotides match TRBD2. V gave up 4 bases and J gave up 0 bases; unmatched junction bases: 12. Germline V gives CDR1 GTSNPN, CDR2 SVGIG (reference sequence). The CDR3 length is 17 residues. In DNA, the CDR3 is TGTGCCTGGATTGAAGCGGGATACCGTCGCTCCTACAATGAGCAGTTCTTC. Translation: CAWIEAGYRRSYNEQFF.

This clone was seen a single time. Other DNA sequences in the same sample also yield this CDR3. The V call is TRBV18, the J call TRBJ2-5; D uncertain. In germline, CDR1 is KGHSH, CDR2 LQKENI. Deletions cut 2 bases from V and 2 bases from J, with 6 bases between. The CDR3 contains 13 residues. The CDR3 coding sequence is TGTGCCAGCTCACCAGGCACTCAAGAGACCCAGTACTTC. It is translated as CASSPGTQETQYF.

V and J are TRBV5-4 and TRBJ2-3; 9 positions agree with TRBD1. This CDR3 is built from 15 residues. J gave up 4 bases and V 4 bases, and 7 bases lay outside the gene matches. Germline lookup yields CDR1 SGHNT and CDR2 YYREEE (reference sequence). Here the CDR3 reads CASSHRDRAADTQYF. The CDR3 DNA reads TGTGCCAGCAGCCACCGGGACAGGGCGGCAGATACGCAGTATTTT. Based on the CDR3 plus reference TRBV5-4 and TRBJ2-3, the full variable domain is ETGVTQSPTHLIKTRGQQVTLRCSSQSGHNTVSWYQQALGQGPQFIFQYYREEENGRGNFPPRFSGLQFPNYSSELNVNALELDDSALYLCASSHRDRAADTQYFGPGTRLTVL.

This chain connects TRBV10-1 to TRBJ1-2; TRBD1 aligns across 7 bases. Germline lookup yields CDR1 WNHNN and CDR2 SYGVQD (reference sequence). V trimming: 4 bases; J trimming: 2 bases; junction bases outside the gene matches: 4. The CDR3 is made up of 14 amino acids. The DNA for the CDR3 is TGCGCCAGCAGTGCGGGGACAGTCAACTATGGCTACACCTTC. Its translation: CASSAGTVNYGYTF.

This clone was detected once. The chain couples TRBV10-1 to TRBJ2-1, with 8 nucleotides matching TRBD2. This CDR3 comprises 14 residues. With 5 bases clipped from V and 8 bases from J, the junction kept 8 bases outside the gene matches. Per the germline V gene, CDR1 is WNHNN and CDR2 is SYGVQD (reference sequence). The CDR3 DNA is TGCGCCAGCAGTCCAGCGGGAGAAGGGGATGAGCAGTTCTTC. Translated, it gives CASSPAGEGDEQFF.

With respect to this clone: This clone may be a read error of a much larger clone one base away. The identical CDR3 is also encoded by other nucleotide sequences in the sample. The genes are TRBV6-1 and TRBJ1-5; possibly TRBD1 for D (5 bases). This CDR3 region has 11 residues. The V end lost 8 bases, the J end lost 5 bases, and 7 bases lay between the germline ends. CDR1 and CDR2 (germline): MNHNS, SASEGT. CDR3 bases: TGTGCCAGCGGACATGATCAGCCCCAGCATTTT. Translated, it gives CASGHDQPQHF.

The CDR3 sequence is CASGLSTEKGQGLYEQYF. Written as DNA, the CDR3 is TGTGCTAGTGGTTTGTCGACCGAGAAAGGACAGGGCCTCTACGAGCAGTACTTC. The chain combines TRBV12-5 with TRBJ2-7; 8 bases agree with TRBD1. CDR3 size: 18 residues. Germline V gene data show CDR1 as LGHNT and CDR2 as FRNRAP. V lost 2 bases, J lost 3 bases, and 15 bases stayed unmatched.

The DNA for the CDR3 is TGTGCCAGCAGTGGAGACGGAAACAATGAGCAGTTCTTC. Its translation is CASSGDGNNEQFF. V is TRBV2 and J is TRBJ2-1; D call uncertain. The length of the CDR3 is 13 residues. Per germline, CDR1 SNHLY and CDR2 FYNNEI. V shed 4 bases and J shed 5 bases, with 9 bases lying between them. The entire variable domain, with the rest obtained from reference TRBV2 and TRBJ2-1, is as follows: EPEVTQTPSHQVTQMGQEVILRCVPISNHLYFYWYRQILGQKVEFLVSFYNNEISEKSEIFDDQFSVERPDGSNFTLKIRSTKLEDSAMYFCASSGDGNNEQFFGPGTRLTVL.

The chain joins TRBV28 to TRBJ1-5, with 10 bases that match TRBD1. With V trimmed by 1 base and J by 0 bases, 12 bases remained unmatched. CDR3 length equals 20 residues. Germline V gene data show CDR1 as MDHEN and CDR2 as SYDVKM. CDR3 DNA: TGTGCCAGCAGTTTATTTCGGACAGGGGGTAACATTTATAGCAATCAGCCCCAGCATTTT. As protein: CASSLFRTGGNIYSNQPQHF.